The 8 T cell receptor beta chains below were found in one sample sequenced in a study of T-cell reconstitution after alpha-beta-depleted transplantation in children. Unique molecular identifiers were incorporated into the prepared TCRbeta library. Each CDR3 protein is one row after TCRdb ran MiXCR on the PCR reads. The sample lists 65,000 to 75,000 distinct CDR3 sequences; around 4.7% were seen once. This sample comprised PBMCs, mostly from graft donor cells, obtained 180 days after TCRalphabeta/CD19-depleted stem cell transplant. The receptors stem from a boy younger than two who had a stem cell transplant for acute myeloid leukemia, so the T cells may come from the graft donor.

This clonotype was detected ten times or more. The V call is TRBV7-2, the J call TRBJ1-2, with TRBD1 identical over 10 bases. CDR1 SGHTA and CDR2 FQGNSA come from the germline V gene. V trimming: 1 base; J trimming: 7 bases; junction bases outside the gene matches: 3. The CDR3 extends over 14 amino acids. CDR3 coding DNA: TGTGCCAGCAGCTTAGGGGACAGGGGTTTTGGCTACACCTTC. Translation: CASSLGDRGFGYTF. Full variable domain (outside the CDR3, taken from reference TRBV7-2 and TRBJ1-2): GAGVSQSPSNKVTEKGKDVELRCDPISGHTALYWYRQSLGQGLEFLIYFQGNSAPDKSGLPSDRFSAERTGGSVSTLTIQRTQQEDSAVYLCASSLGDRGFGYTFGSGTRLTVV.

The CDR3 DNA sequence: TGTGCCAGCAGCAAAGTTTACAGGGGGAGCGTTACCGACCGATCCTACGAGCAGTACTTC. It translates to CASSKVYRGSVTDRSYEQYF. The gene calls are TRBV21-1 and TRBJ2-7; TRBD1 was called by the table and not checked on the DNA. TRBV21-1 is given as a pseudogene. This CDR3 is built from 20 residues.

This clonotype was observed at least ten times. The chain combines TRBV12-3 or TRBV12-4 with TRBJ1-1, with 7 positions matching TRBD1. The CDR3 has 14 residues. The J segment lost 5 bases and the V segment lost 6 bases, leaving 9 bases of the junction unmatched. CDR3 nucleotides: TGTGCCAGCAGCGACAGGGCGGTATGGACTGAAGCTTTCTTT. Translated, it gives CASSDRAVWTEAFF.

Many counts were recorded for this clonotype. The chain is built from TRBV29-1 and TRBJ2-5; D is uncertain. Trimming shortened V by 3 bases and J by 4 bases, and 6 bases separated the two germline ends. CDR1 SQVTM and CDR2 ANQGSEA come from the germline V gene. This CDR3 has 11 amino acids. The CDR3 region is CSVEQAETQYF. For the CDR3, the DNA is TGCAGCGTTGAGCAGGCAGAGACCCAGTACTTC.

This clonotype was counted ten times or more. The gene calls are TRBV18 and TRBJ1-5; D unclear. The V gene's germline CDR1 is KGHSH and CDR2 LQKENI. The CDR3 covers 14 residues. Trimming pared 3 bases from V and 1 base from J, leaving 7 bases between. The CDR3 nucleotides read TGTGCCAGCTCACCCCCGGGGAGCAATCAGCCCCAGCATTTT. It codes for CASSPPGSNQPQHF.

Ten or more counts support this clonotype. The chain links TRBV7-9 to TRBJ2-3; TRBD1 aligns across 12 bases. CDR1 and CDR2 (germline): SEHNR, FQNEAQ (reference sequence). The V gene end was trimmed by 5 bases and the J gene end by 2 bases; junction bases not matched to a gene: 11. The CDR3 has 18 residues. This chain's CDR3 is CASSIRDRGPISTDTQYF. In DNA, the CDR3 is TGTGCCAGCAGCATCCGGGACAGGGGGCCTATATCCACAGATACGCAGTATTTT.

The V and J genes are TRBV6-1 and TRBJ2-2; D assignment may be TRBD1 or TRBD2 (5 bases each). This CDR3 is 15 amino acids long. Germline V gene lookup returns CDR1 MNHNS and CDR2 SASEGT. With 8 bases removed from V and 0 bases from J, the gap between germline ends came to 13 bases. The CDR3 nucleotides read TGTGCCAGCGGCTCCGGGACCTCGAACACCGGGGAGCTGTTTTTT. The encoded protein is CASGSGTSNTGELFF.

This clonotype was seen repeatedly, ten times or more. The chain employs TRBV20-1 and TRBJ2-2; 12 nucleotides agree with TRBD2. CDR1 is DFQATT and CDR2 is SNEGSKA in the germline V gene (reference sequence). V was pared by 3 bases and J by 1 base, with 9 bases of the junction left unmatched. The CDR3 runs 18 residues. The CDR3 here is CSARRELAGGLNTGELFF. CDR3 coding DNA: TGCAGTGCTAGGCGGGAACTAGCGGGGGGCCTGAACACCGGGGAGCTGTTTTTT.